This passage covers 25 T cell receptor beta chains from one sample sequenced in a study of T cells in women clearing cervical HPV infection. Produced via immunoSEQ multiplex PCR; TCRdb's table is partial and in-frame only. The table lists about 40,000 clones. Sequenced: blood buffy coat. The receptors shown here come from a woman between 18 and 70 years old with a cervical HPV16 infection that either progressed to CIN3+ or cleared (not recorded which).

A note on this clone: The DNA ends 3 residues before the CDR3 does, and the rest of the CDR3 is filled in from the germline J gene. J is TRBJ1-3 and V is TRBV19; 7 bases fit TRBD1. The V and J ends lost 9 bases and 4 bases, in that order; junction bases with no gene match: 12. The length of the CDR3 is 15 residues. CDR1 is LNHDA, CDR2 SQIVND, per germline (reference sequence). CDR3 bases read: TGTGCCAGCAAAGCCGGGACAGAAAGCGGAAACACC. Its translation is CASKAGTESGNT. The entire CDR3 reads CASKAGTESGNTIYF.

Comments on this clone: With the read ending 3 residues before the CDR3 end, the germline J gene is used to fill in that end. The chain couples TRBV20-1 to TRBJ2-2, with 10 positions matching TRBD2. The CDR3 spans 16 residues. J was trimmed by 6 bases and V by 0 bases; bases with no gene match: 7. From germline, CDR1 is DFQATT and CDR2 SNEGSKA (reference sequence). The sequenced CDR3 bases are TGCAGTGCTAGAGATGGGGCTAGCGGGAGCGCCGGGGAG. Amino acids: CSARDGASGSAGE. The full CDR3 protein reads CSARDGASGSAGELFF.

As regards this clone: Read sequence stops 3 residues before the CDR3 end, and the germline J gene provides the missing end. This chain uses TRBV18 with TRBJ2-7, with D possibly being TRBD1 (5 bases). Germline values: CDR1 KGHSH, CDR2 LQKENI. Trimming took 3 bases from V and 3 from J, leaving 9 bases between them. The CDR3 has 13 residues. The CDR3 DNA, read in part, is TGTGCCAGCTCACCGCCTGACAGCTACGAG. It codes for CASSPPDSYE. The full CDR3 protein is CASSPPDSYEQYF. The variable domain in full, completed from reference TRBV18 and TRBJ2-7, reads NAGVMQNPRHLVRRRGQEARLRCSPMKGHSHVYWYRQLPEEGLKFMVYLQKENIIDESGMPKERFSAEFPKEGPSILRIQQVVRGDSAAYFCASSPPDSYEQYFGPGTRLTVT.

A word on this clone: The CDR3 goes on 3 residues after the read ends, and that part is filled in from the germline J gene. The gene calls are TRBV6-1 and TRBJ1-1; TRBD1 matches at 10 bases. The germline V gene encodes CDR1 MNHNS and CDR2 SASEGT. The CDR3 contains 15 residues. Trimming cost V 4 bases and J 1 base; bases outside gene matches: 3. The part of the CDR3 DNA that was read is TGTGCCAGCAGTGCTCGGACAGGGGGGAACACTGAA. Encoded protein: CASSARTGGNTE. The whole CDR3 is CASSARTGGNTEAFF.

To note about this clone: The read falls 3 residues short of the CDR3 end, and the missing part is taken from the germline J gene. The chain employs TRBV6-2 or TRBV6-3 and TRBJ2-5; 9 bases line up with TRBD2. The V segment lost 7 bases and the J segment 0 bases; nucleotides outside the gene matches: 12. Germline V gene lookup returns CDR1 MNHEY and CDR2 SVGEGT. This CDR3 has 17 amino acids. The CDR3 loop reads CASTFRRTSGYQETQYF. The DNA read from the CDR3 is TGTGCCAGCACCTTCAGACGCACTAGCGGGTACCAAGAGACC.

About this clone itself: The CDR3 end falls 3 residues outside the read, so it is completed with the germline J gene. The chain is built from TRBV2 and TRBJ1-2, with 8 positions matching TRBD1. Unmatched junction bases numbered 3, after V lost 4 bases and J lost 2 bases. CDR1 SNHLY and CDR2 FYNNEI come from the germline V gene. CDR3 length: 14 amino acids. CDR3 residues: CASSGQGINYGYTF. CDR3 bases read: TGTGCCAGCAGTGGACAGGGGATAAACTATGGC. The variable domain in full, completed from reference TRBV2 and TRBJ1-2, reads EPEVTQTPSHQVTQMGQEVILRCVPISNHLYFYWYRQILGQKVEFLVSFYNNEISEKSEIFDDQFSVERPDGSNFTLKIRSTKLEDSAMYFCASSGQGINYGYTFGSGTRLTVV.

A note on this clone: The DNA ends 3 residues before the CDR3 does, and the rest of the CDR3 is filled in from the germline J gene. The chain links TRBV5-1 to TRBJ1-1; perhaps TRBD1 as D (5 bases). Germline V gene lookup returns CDR1 SGHRS and CDR2 YFSETQ. The CDR3 is made up of 16 amino acids. V was trimmed by 0 bases and J by 5 bases, leaving 17 bases between them. The CDR3 sequence: CASSLDGGAGRTEAFF. The sequenced CDR3 bases are TGCGCCAGCAGCTTGGATGGAGGGGCTGGAAGGACTGAA.

As to this clone: The CDR3 end falls 3 residues outside the read, so it is completed with the germline J gene. The rearrangement joins TRBV7-6 to TRBJ1-3, with 7 bases aligning to TRBD1. The CDR3 is 13 residues long. Trimming cost V 10 bases and J 0 bases; bases outside gene matches: 3. CDR1 SGHVS and CDR2 FNYEAQ come from the germline V gene. The CDR3 reads CATRQGSGNTIYF. CDR3 DNA (partial): TGTGCCACCAGACAGGGCTCTGGAAACACC. The variable domain in full, completed from reference TRBV7-6 and TRBJ1-3, reads GAGVSQSPRYKVTKRGQDVALRCDPISGHVSLYWYRQALGQGPEFLTYFNYEAQQDKSGLPNDRFSAERPEGSISTLTIQRTEQRDSAMYRCATRQGSGNTIYFGEGSWLTVV.

Concerning this clone: Sequencing ends 3 residues short of the CDR3 end; the germline J gene provides the rest. This sequence joins TRBV20-1 and TRBJ2-5; weak D call: TRBD2 (6 bases). V was cut by 0 bases and J by 0 bases, with 14 bases left in between. Germline V gene sequence: CDR1 DFQATT, CDR2 SNEGSKA (reference sequence). The CDR3 consists of 16 residues. The CDR3 bases that were read are TGCAGTGCTAGAGATCCCAGGGCGGGGAACCAAGAGACC. Its protein is CSARDPRAGNQET. The CDR3, in full, reads CSARDPRAGNQETQYF.

About this clone itself: The read ends 3 residues before the CDR3 terminus; that terminus is restored from the germline J gene. The chain has TRBV5-1 and TRBJ2-4; D may be TRBD2 (5 bases). Trimming left V 4 bases short and J 9 bases short, with 17 bases between. CDR1 SGHRS and CDR2 YFSETQ come from the germline V gene. This CDR3 has 14 residues. Incomplete CDR3 DNA: TGCGCCAGCAGCCTATACGAGGGTCGAGGCATT. Translated: CASSLYEGRGI. The entire CDR3 protein reads CASSLYEGRGIQYF.

A remark on this clone: Coverage ceases 3 residues before the CDR3 finishes, and the germline J gene fills in the end. The chain links TRBV7-9 to TRBJ1-2, with D perhaps matching TRBD1 (6 bases). Trimming stripped 4 bases from V and 1 base from J, with 10 bases between. CDR3 size: 14 residues. CDR1 and CDR2 from the germline V gene are SEHNR and FQNEAQ (reference sequence). The CDR3 loop reads CASSSGQNNYGYTF. The CDR3 bases that were read are TGTGCCAGCAGCTCCGGACAGAATAACTATGGC.

Points on this clone: The observed sequence ends 3 residues before the CDR3 terminus, with the missing tail filled in from the germline J gene. The rearrangement uses TRBV27 and TRBJ2-5, with TRBD2 matching 9 bases. This CDR3 is 14 amino acids long. The ends lost 5 bases at V and 2 bases at J; junction bases unmatched: 3. Germline V gene sequence: CDR1 MNHEY, CDR2 SMNVEV (reference sequence). The sequenced CDR3 bases are TGTGCCAGCAGTCTAGCGGGGCCACAAGAGACC. Its protein is CASSLAGPQET. The full CDR3 sequence reads CASSLAGPQETQYF.

The CDR3 loop reads CASSTYDRFSYEQYF. CDR3 DNA (partial): TGTGCCAGCAGCACGTATGACAGGTTCTCTTACGAG. The chain combines TRBV7-8 with TRBJ2-7; tentatively, D is TRBD1 (6 bases). The CDR3 goes on 3 residues after the read ends, and that part is filled in from the germline J gene. V lost 5 bases to trimming and J lost 4 bases, with 18 bases between them. Germline CDR1 SGHVS, CDR2 FQNEAQ. The CDR3 contains 15 residues.

Details on this clone: The read stops 3 residues short of the end of the CDR3; the missing end is completed from the germline J gene. J is TRBJ2-7 and V is TRBV20-1, with D tentatively TRBD2 (5 bases). Germline CDR1 and CDR2: DFQATT and SNEGSKA (reference sequence). The CDR3 spans 12 residues. V lost 5 bases, J lost 3 bases, and 11 bases lay in between. The CDR3 reads CSAPLDYYEQYF. The DNA read from the CDR3 is TGCAGTGCTCCTCTAGACTACTACGAG.

As concerns this clone: The read ends 3 residues before the CDR3 terminus; that terminus is restored from the germline J gene. The chain couples TRBV10-3 to TRBJ2-2, with D maybe TRBD2 (5 bases). Looked up from germline, CDR1 is ENHRY and CDR2 is SYGVKD. The CDR3 spans 15 residues. Trimming left V 4 bases short and J 0 bases short, with 9 bases between. The part of the CDR3 DNA that was read is TGTGCCATCAGTGCCGGGGTTCCGAACACCGGGGAG. Protein: CAISAGVPNTGE. The full CDR3 sequence reads CAISAGVPNTGELFF.

As regards this clone: The CDR3 is cut off 3 residues early in the read; its end comes from the germline J gene. The chain links TRBV2 to TRBJ1-5, with D maybe TRBD1 (5 bases). The CDR3 has 14 residues. Looked up from germline, CDR1 is SNHLY and CDR2 is FYNNEI. V gave up 0 bases and J gave up 4 bases, with 7 bases separating them. CDR3 DNA, as far as it was read: TGTGCCAGCAGTGAAGCGAGGGGTAATCAGCCC. It is translated as CASSEARGNQP. The whole CDR3 protein is CASSEARGNQPQHF.

As concerns this clone: The CDR3 end is not reached by the read, which stops 3 residues before it; the germline J gene fills it in. Within the sample, other DNA sequences also encode this same CDR3. The rearrangement links TRBV20-1 to TRBJ1-5, with 7 positions matching TRBD1. Germline V lookup: CDR1 DFQATT, CDR2 SNEGSKA (reference sequence). CDR3 length: 14 amino acids. The ends lost 6 bases at V and 3 bases at J; junction bases unmatched: 8. CDR3 DNA (partial): TGCAGTGCCATTACAGGGGCCCCCAATCAGCCC. Protein: CSAITGAPNQP. The whole CDR3 protein is CSAITGAPNQPQHF.

About this clone: The CDR3 goes on 3 residues after the read ends, and that part is filled in from the germline J gene. V gene TRBV2 combines with J gene TRBJ1-5, with D maybe TRBD1 (6 bases). CDR3 length: 14 residues. V was pared by 4 bases and J by 4 bases, with 11 bases between. Germline CDR1 and CDR2: SNHLY and FYNNEI. The chain's CDR3 is CASSVGGFNQPQHF. CDR3 bases read: TGTGCCAGCAGTGTAGGGGGTTTTAATCAGCCC.

This clone registers medium-sized by frequency. The CDR3 end falls 3 residues outside the read, so it is completed with the germline J gene. The sample carries other DNA sequences with the same CDR3. V is TRBV18 and J is TRBJ2-7, with 8 bases aligning to TRBD2. The CDR3 totals 15 residues. Germline values: CDR1 KGHSH, CDR2 LQKENI. Losses at the gene ends were 3 bases for V and 3 bases for J; bases not matched to a gene: 7. The DNA read from the CDR3 is TGTGCCAGCTCACCGGAGCGGGAGTTGTTCTACGAG. It yields the protein CASSPERELFYE. The entire CDR3 protein reads CASSPERELFYEQYF.

For this clone: Read data end 3 residues before the CDR3 end; the end is taken from the germline J gene. V and J are TRBV7-3 and TRBJ1-2; no reliable D call. The V gene lost 2 bases and the J gene lost 2 bases, with 9 bases spanning the gap. This CDR3 has 14 amino acids. Germline CDR1 reads SGHTA; CDR2 reads FQGTGA. CDR3 residues: CASSLDNRNYGYTF. Incomplete CDR3 DNA: TGTGCCAGCAGCTTAGATAACAGAAACTATGGC.

As for this clone: The CDR3 extends 3 residues past the end of the read, so its final part is completed from the germline J gene. The chain recombines TRBV5-1 with TRBJ2-7, with TRBD1 identical over 11 bases. Germline assignment: CDR1 SGHRS and CDR2 YFSETQ. The J segment lost 0 bases and the V segment lost 3 bases, leaving 8 bases of the junction unmatched. The CDR3 has 17 amino acids. CDR3 sequence reads: CASSSDRGRLSSYEQYF. The sequenced part of the CDR3 DNA is TGCGCCAGCAGCTCGGACAGGGGGCGCCTAAGCTCCTACGAG.

Points on this clone: The read ends 3 residues before the CDR3 terminus; that terminus is restored from the germline J gene. This chain uses TRBV29-1 with TRBJ2-7; 10 bases map to TRBD1. The V gene's germline CDR1 is SQVTM and CDR2 ANQGSEA. This CDR3 is 15 amino acids long. J lost 5 bases, V lost 3 bases, and 10 bases had no gene match. The DNA read from the CDR3 is TGCAGCGTTGAGAGTAGGGACAGGGGTATCCACGAG. Its translation is CSVESRDRGIHE. The full CDR3 reads CSVESRDRGIHEQYF.

Turning to this clone: With the read ending 3 residues before the CDR3 end, the germline J gene is used to fill in that end. V and J are TRBV28 and TRBJ1-2, with D possibly being TRBD1 (5 bases). With 10 bases removed from V and 2 bases from J, the gap between germline ends came to 20 bases. This CDR3 is built from 15 residues. From germline, CDR1 is MDHEN and CDR2 SYDVKM. CDR3: CATDRPPTENYGYTF. The CDR3 DNA, read in part, is TGTGCCACCGACCGGCCCCCGACAGAAAACTATGGC.

In regard to this clone: The read comes to an end 3 residues before the CDR3 does, leaving the germline J gene to fill in the end. Other DNA sequences in the same sample also yield this CDR3. The gene calls are TRBV5-1 and TRBJ2-5; no reliable D call. This CDR3 is built from 12 residues. Trimming pared 4 bases from V and 2 bases from J, leaving 6 bases between. Germline assignment: CDR1 SGHRS and CDR2 YFSETQ. The CDR3 reads CASSPRQETQYF. Incomplete CDR3 DNA: TGCGCCAGCAGCCCTAGGCAAGAGACC.

In regard to this clone: The read finishes 3 residues shy of the CDR3 end, and the germline J gene is used to complete it. This sequence joins TRBV7-2 and TRBJ2-2; tentatively, D is TRBD2 (6 bases). CDR1 and CDR2 (germline): SGHTA, FQGNSA. The length of the CDR3 is 15 residues. The V and J ends lost 5 bases and 7 bases respectively, with 17 bases between them. CDR3 protein: CASSPGLALVGELFF. CDR3 DNA (partial): TGTGCCAGCAGCCCGGGGCTAGCGTTGGTCGGGGAG. Full variable domain (outside the CDR3, taken from reference TRBV7-2 and TRBJ2-2): GAGVSQSPSNKVTEKGKDVELRCDPISGHTALYWYRQSLGQGLEFLIYFQGNSAPDKSGLPSDRFSAERTGGSVSTLTIQRTQQEDSAVYLCASSPGLALVGELFFGEGSRLTVL.